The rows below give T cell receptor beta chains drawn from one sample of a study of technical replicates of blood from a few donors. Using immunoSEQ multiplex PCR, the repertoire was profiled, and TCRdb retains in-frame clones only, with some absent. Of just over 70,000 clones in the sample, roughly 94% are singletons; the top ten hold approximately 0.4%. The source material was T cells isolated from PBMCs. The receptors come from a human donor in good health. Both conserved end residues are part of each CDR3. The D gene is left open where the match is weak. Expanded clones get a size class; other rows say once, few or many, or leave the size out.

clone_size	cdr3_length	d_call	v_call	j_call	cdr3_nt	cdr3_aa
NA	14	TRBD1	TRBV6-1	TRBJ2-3	TGTGCCAGCAGCCAAGACAGGGGGCCAGATACGCAGTATTTT	CASSQDRGPDTQYF
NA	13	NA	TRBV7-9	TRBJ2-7	TGTGCCAGCAGCCGGAGGGAATCCTACGAGCAGTACTTC	CASSRRESYEQYF
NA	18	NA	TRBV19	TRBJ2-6	TGTGCCAGTAGTATCCAGGGAATCCTTCTCTCTGGGGCCAACGTCCTGACTTTC	CASSIQGILLSGANVLTF
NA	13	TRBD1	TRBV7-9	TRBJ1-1	TGTGCCAGCAGCTTTAACCGGGACAGTGAAGCTTTCTTT	CASSFNRDSEAFF
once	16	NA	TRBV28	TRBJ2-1	TGTGCCAGCAGTTTCAGGGGTATTACGATATACAATGAGCAGTTCTTC	CASSFRGITIYNEQFF
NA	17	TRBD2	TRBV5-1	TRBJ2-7	TGCGCCAGCAGCTTGGGACTAGCGGGAGGGAGCCCCTACGAGCAGTACTTC	CASSLGLAGGSPYEQYF
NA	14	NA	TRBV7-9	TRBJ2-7	TGTGCCAGCAGCTTAGTGCTAGCTAGGTACGAGCAGTACTTC	CASSLVLARYEQYF
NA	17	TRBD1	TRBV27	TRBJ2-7	TGTGCCAGCAGTTCTTACTTTCCCGGGACAGACAGCCTAGGGCAGTACTTC	CASSSYFPGTDSLGQYF
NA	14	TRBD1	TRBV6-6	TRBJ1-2	TGTGCCAGCAGTTCGGACAGGCCCAGATGGGGCTACACCTTC	CASSSDRPRWGYTF
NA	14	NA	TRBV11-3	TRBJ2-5	TGTGCCAGCAGTCGGTCAGGGAGGCAAGAGACCCAGTACTTC	CASSRSGRQETQYF
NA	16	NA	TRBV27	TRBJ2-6	TGTGCCAGCCGAAGGACAGTGACCTCTGGGGCCAACGTCCTGACTTTC	CASRRTVTSGANVLTF
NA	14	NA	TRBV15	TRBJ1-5	TGTGCCACCAGCGCCACAGGGCGCCCTCAGCCCCAGCATTTT	CATSATGRPQPQHF
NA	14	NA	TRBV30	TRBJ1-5	TGTGCCTGGAGTTATAACAGGGGCAATCAGCCCCAGCATTTT	CAWSYNRGNQPQHF
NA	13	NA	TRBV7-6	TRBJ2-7	TGTGCCAGCAGCGCGGTCCCATGGCGGGAGCAGTACTTC	CASSAVPWREQYF
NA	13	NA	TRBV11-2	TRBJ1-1	TGTGCCAGCAGCACTAAGTGGAACACTGAAGCTTTCTTT	CASSTKWNTEAFF
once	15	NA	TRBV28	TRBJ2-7	TGTGCCAGCAGCCCCCCCTCAGGGGTTGGCTACGAGCAGTACTTC	CASSPPSGVGYEQYF
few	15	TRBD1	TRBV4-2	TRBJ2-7	TGTGCCAGCAGCCAAGTGACGAGGGGGCACGGGGAGCAGTACTTC	CASSQVTRGHGEQYF
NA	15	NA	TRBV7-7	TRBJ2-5	TGTGCCAGCAGCTTAATTGGCGCGGCCCAAGAGACCCAGTACTTC	CASSLIGAAQETQYF
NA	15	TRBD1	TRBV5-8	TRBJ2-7	TGTGCCAGCAGCCACGAGAGACAGGGATCCTACGAGCAGTACTTC	CASSHERQGSYEQYF
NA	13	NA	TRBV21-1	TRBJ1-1	TGTGCCAGCAGCAAAGAAGCGAAGACTGAAGCTTTCTTT	CASSKEAKTEAFF
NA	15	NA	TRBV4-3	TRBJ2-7	TGCGCCAGCAGCCATGGGGTGGGGGGGCTCTACGAGCAGTACTTC	CASSHGVGGLYEQYF
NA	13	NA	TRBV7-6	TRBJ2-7	TGTGCCAGCAGCTTAAACAGATACTACGAGCAGTACTTC	CASSLNRYYEQYF
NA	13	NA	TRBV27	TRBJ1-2	TGTGCCAGCAGTTTATCAGGGGGCTATGGCTACACCTTC	CASSLSGGYGYTF
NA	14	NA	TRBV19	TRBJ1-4	TGTGCCACCTCCGAAACAGGTTCTAATGAAAAACTGTTTTTT	CATSETGSNEKLFF
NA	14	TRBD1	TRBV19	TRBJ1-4	TGTGCCAGTAGTGAGGGACAGGGCGGTGAAAAACTGTTTTTT	CASSEGQGGEKLFF
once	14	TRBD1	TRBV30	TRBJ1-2	TGTGCCTGGACTCCGGGACAGGACCTCTATGGCTACACCTTC	CAWTPGQDLYGYTF
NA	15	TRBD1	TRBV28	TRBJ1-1	TGTGCCAGCAGTTTTTTGGGGACAGGTTGGACTGAAGCTTTCTTT	CASSFLGTGWTEAFF
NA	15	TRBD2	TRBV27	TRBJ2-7	TGTGCCAGCAGTTTGATGACGGGAGGGCCTAGCGAGCAGTACTTC	CASSLMTGGPSEQYF
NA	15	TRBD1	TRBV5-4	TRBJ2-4	TGTGCCAGCAGCTTGGACAGGGGGGTCAGTAACATTCAGTACTTC	CASSLDRGVSNIQYF
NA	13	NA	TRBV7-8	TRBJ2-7	TGTGCCAGCAGCTTAGGACTCTCCTACGAGCAGTACTTC	CASSLGLSYEQYF
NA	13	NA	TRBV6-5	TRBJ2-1	TGTGCCAGCAAGACACCCTCCTACAATGAGCAGTTCTTC	CASKTPSYNEQFF
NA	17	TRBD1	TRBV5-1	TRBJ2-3	TGCGCCAGCAGCTTGGTCGGGACAGGGTTTTTAACAGATACGCAGTATTTT	CASSLVGTGFLTDTQYF
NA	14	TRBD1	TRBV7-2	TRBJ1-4	TGTGCCAGCAGCTTGACAGGGAACAATGAAAAACTGTTTTTT	CASSLTGNNEKLFF